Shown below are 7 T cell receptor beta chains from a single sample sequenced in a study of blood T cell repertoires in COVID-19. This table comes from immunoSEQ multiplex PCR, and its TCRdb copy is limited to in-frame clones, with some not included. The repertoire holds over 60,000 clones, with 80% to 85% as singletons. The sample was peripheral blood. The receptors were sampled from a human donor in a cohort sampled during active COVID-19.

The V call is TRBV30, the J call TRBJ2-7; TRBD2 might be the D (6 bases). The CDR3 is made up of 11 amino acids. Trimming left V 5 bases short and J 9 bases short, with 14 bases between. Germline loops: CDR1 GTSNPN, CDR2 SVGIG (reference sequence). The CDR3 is CAWGVGRRQYF. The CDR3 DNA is TGTGCCTGGGGGGTAGGGAGGAGGCAGTACTTC. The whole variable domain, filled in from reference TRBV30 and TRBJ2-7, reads SQTIHQWPATLVQPVGSPLSLECTVEGTSNPNLYWYRQAAGRGLQLLFYSVGIGQISSEVPQNLSASRPQDRQFILSSKKLLLSDSGFYLCAWGVGRRQYFGPGTRLTVT.

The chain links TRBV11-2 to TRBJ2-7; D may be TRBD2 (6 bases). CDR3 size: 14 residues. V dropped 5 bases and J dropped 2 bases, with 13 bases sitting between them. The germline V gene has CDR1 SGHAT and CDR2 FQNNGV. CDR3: CASSLGGATYEQYF. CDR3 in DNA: TGTGCCAGCAGCCTCGGCGGGGCCACCTACGAGCAGTACTTC.

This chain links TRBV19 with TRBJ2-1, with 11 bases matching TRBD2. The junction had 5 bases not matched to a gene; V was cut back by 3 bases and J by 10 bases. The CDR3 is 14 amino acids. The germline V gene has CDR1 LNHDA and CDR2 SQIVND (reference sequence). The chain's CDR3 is CASSIGTSGNEQFF. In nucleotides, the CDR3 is TGTGCCAGTAGTATCGGGACTAGCGGTAACGAGCAGTTCTTC. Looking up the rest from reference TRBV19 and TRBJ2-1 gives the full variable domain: DGGITQSPKYLFRKEGQNVTLSCEQNLNHDAMYWYRQDPGQGLRLIYYSQIVNDFQKGDIAEGYSVSREKKESFPLTVTSAQKNPTAFYLCASSIGTSGNEQFFGPGTRLTVL.

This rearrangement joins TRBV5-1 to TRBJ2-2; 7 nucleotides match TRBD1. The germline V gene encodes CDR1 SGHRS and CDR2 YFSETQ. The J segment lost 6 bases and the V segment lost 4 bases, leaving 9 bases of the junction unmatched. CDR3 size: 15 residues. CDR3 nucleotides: TGCGCCAGCAGCGGAGACAGGGACGTATCCGGGGAGCTGTTTTTT. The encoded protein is CASSGDRDVSGELFF.

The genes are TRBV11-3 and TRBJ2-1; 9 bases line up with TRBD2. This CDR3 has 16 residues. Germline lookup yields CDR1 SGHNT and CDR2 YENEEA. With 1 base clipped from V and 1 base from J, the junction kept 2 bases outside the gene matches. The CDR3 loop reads CASSLGLAGSYNEQFF. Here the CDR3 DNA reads TGTGCCAGCAGCTTAGGGCTAGCGGGATCCTACAATGAGCAGTTCTTC.

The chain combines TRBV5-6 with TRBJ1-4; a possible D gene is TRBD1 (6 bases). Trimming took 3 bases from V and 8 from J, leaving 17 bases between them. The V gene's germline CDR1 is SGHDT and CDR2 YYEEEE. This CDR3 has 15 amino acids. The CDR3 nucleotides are TGTGCCAGCAGCTATTCCCCAGGGGAAAGAGAAAAACTGTTTTTT. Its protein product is CASSYSPGEREKLFF. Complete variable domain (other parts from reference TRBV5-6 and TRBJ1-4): DAGVTQSPTHLIKTRGQQVTLRCSPKSGHDTVSWYQQALGQGPQFIFQYYEEEERQRGNFPDRFSGHQFPNYSSELNVNALLLGDSALYLCASSYSPGEREKLFFGSGTQLSVL.

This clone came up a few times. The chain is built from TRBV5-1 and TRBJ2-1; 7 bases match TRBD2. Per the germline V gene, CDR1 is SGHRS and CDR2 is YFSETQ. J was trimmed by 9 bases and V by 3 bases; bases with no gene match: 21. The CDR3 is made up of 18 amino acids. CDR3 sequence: CASSSQGAGSLFSSEQFF. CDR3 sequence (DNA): TGCGCCAGCAGCTCCCAGGGAGCGGGATCCCTCTTCTCGTCTGAGCAGTTCTTC.